What follows is one T cell receptor beta chain and its context. Antigen: not known. Every subset had its genomic DNA shared out evenly among several immunoSEQ plates. Libraries were prepared by immunoSEQ multiplex PCR; TCRdb keeps only in-frame clonotypes and omits some of them. The sample records more than 2 million clones, about 93% being singletons. Trimming at V came to 3 bases and at J to 3 bases, leaving 4 bases not matched to a gene. Germline assignment: CDR1 SGHDN and CDR2 FVKESK. This CDR3 region has 15 residues. Naive CD8 isolation took CD45RO-negative cells positively selected for CCR7 and excluded terminally differentiated effector memory CD45RA+ cells. Donors, healthy HIV-negative adults, lacked recent acute infections or vaccinations. This entry is derived from a study of shared clonotypes between healthy human individuals. Study at large: A couple of female and three male donors aged 18 to 49 were enrolled. Overall study results and limits: All-four-donor shared clonotypes had higher generation probabilities than non-shared clonotypes did.

The chain recombines TRBV14 with TRBJ2-1; 8 positions agree with TRBD1. Material: naive CD8+ T cells from PBMCs. This sequence was found in a man aged 18 to 30 in good health. Some clones in this sample may be carry-over from other donors' samples. CDR3 sequence reads: CASSHRTGIYNEQFF. CDR3 in DNA: TGTGCCAGCAGCCATCGGACAGGGATCTACAATGAGCAGTTCTTC.